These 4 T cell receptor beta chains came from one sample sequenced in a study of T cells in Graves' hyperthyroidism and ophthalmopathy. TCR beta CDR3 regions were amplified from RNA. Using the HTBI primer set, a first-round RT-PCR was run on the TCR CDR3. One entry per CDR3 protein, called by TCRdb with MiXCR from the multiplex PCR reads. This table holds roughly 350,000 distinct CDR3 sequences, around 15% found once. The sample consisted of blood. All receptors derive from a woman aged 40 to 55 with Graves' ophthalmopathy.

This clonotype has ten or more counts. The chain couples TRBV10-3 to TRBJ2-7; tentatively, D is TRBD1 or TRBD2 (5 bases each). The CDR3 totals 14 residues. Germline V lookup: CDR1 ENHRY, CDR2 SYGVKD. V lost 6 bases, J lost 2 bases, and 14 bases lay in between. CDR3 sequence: CAIRSRDLAYEQYF. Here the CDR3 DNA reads TGTGCCATCAGAAGCCGGGACCTAGCCTACGAGCAGTACTTC.

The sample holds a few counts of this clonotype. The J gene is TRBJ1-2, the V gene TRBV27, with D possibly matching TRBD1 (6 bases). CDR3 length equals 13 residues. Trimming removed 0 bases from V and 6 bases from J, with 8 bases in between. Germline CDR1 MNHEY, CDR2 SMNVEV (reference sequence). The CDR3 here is CASSLSGGDGYTF. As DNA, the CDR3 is TGTGCCAGCAGTTTATCCGGGGGCGATGGCTACACCTTC.

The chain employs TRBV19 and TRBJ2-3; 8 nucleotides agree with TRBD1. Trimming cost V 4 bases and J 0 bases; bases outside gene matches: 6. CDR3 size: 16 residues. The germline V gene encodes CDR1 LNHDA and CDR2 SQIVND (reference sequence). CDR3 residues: CASSTGQGHSTDTQYF. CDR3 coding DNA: TGTGCCAGTAGTACCGGACAGGGACATAGCACAGATACGCAGTATTTT.

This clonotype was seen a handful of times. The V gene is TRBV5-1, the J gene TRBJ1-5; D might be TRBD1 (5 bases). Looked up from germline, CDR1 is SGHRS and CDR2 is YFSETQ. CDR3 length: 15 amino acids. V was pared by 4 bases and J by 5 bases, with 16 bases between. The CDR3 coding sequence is TGCGCCAGCAGCCAAACAGGAGGCTGGGATCAGCCCCAGCATTTT. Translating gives CASSQTGGWDQPQHF.